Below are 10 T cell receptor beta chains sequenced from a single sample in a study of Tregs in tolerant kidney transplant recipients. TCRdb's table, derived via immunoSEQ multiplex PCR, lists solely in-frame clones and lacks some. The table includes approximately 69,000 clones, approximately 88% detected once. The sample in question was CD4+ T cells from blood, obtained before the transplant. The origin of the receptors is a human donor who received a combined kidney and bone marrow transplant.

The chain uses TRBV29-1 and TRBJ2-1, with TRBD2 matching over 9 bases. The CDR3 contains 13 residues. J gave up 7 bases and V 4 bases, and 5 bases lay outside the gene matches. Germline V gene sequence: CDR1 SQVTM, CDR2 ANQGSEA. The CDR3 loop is CSVGAGGPNEQFF. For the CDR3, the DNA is TGCAGCGTTGGGGCGGGAGGGCCGAATGAGCAGTTCTTC.

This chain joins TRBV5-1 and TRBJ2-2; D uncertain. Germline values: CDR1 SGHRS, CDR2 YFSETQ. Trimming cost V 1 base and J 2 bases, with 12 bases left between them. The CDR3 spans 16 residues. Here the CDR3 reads CASSLIGVGNTGELFF. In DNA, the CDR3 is TGCGCCAGCAGCTTGATAGGAGTTGGAAACACCGGGGAGCTGTTTTTT.

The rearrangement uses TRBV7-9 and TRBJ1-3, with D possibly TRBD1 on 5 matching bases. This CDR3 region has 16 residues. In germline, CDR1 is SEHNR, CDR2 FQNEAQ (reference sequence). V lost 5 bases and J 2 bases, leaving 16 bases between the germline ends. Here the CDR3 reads CASSTLGGATGNTIYF. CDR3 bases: TGTGCCAGCAGCACACTTGGAGGGGCCACTGGAAACACCATATATTTT. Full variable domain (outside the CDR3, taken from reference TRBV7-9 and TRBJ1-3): DTGVSQNPRHKITKRGQNVTFRCDPISEHNRLYWYRQTLGQGPEFLTYFQNEAQLEKSRLLSDRFSAERPKGSFSTLEIQRTEQGDSAMYLCASSTLGGATGNTIYFGEGSWLTVV.

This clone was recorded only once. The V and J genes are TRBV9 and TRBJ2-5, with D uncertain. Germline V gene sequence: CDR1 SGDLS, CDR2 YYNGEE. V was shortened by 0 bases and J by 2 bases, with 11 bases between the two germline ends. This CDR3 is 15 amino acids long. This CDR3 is CASSVGDLDQETQYF. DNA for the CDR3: TGTGCCAGCAGCGTAGGCGACCTAGATCAAGAGACCCAGTACTTC.

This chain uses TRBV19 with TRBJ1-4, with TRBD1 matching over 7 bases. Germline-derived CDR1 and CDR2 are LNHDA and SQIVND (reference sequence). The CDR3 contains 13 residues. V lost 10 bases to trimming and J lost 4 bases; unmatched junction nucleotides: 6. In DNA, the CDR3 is TGTGCCACCGCCGGGACAGTTAATGAAAAACTGTTTTTT. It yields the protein CATAGTVNEKLFF.

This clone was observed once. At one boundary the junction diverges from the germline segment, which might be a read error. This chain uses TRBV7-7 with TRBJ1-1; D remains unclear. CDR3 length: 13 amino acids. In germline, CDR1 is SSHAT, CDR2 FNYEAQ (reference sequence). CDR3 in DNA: TGTGCTAGCAGCTTAGTTAGGAACACTGAAGCTTTCTTT. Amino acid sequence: CASSLVRNTEAFF. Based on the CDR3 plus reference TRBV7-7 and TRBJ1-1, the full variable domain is GAGVSQSPRYKVTKRGQDVTLRCDPISSHATLYWYQQALGQGPEFLTYFNYEAQPDKSGLPSDRFSAERPEGSISTLTIQRTEQRDSAMYRCASSLVRNTEAFFGQGTRLTVV.

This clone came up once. In nucleotides, the CDR3 is TGTGCCAGCAGCTCGGACAGTGGTCAGCCCCAGCATTTT. Translation: CASSSDSGQPQHF. This chain uses TRBV6-5 with TRBJ1-5, with a possible D match to TRBD1 (6 bases). The germline V gene encodes CDR1 MNHEY and CDR2 SVGAGI. The CDR3 runs 13 residues. The V and J ends lost 6 bases and 6 bases respectively, with 12 bases between them.

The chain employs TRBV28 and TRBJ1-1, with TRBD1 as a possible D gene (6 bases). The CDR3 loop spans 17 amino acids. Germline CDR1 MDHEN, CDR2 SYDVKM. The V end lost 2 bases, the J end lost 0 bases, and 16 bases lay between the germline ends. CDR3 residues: CASSLIGQGLLNTEAFF. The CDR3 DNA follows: TGTGCCAGCAGTTTAATAGGCCAGGGGCTCCTGAACACTGAAGCTTTCTTT.

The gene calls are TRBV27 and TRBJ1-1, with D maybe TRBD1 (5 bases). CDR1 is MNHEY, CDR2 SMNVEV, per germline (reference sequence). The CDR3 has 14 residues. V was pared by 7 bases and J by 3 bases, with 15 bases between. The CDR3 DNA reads TGTGCCAGCATTCTTAATCGGGGGGACACTGAAGCTTTCTTT. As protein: CASILNRGDTEAFF.

CDR3 DNA: TGTGCCAGTAGTAACCGGCAGGGCGGCTACAATGAGCAGTTCTTC. Encoded protein: CASSNRQGGYNEQFF. This chain connects TRBV19 to TRBJ2-1; D is possibly TRBD1 (5 bases). Trimming pared 4 bases from V and 3 bases from J, leaving 13 bases between. The CDR3 runs to 15 residues. Germline V gene data show CDR1 as LNHDA and CDR2 as SQIVND (reference sequence).